The clone carrying this TCR beta chain is categorized as medium-sized. The antigen remains undetermined. From germline, CDR1 is MNHNY and CDR2 SVGAGI (reference sequence). The CDR3 runs 15 residues. V shed 6 bases and J 4 bases; nucleotides not matched to a gene: 10. The data were taken from a study of PD-1 blockade in mismatch repair-deficient tumors. In the study overall: Enrolled about 2013-2017, patients had progressing, pretreated mismatch repair-deficient cancers of around 12 types. Study observations and caveats: Tumor-resident clones, often absent from pretreatment blood, expanded after pembrolizumab and then contracted.

The assay was immunoSEQ multiplex PCR, and TCRdb's table has in-frame clones only and misses some. The sample shows more than 20,000 clones, 70% to 90% of them seen only once. PCR or immunohistochemistry showed mismatch repair deficiency in every enrolled patient. The TCR-sequenced patients were three responders to pembrolizumab. Sequences were derived from peripheral blood, sampled 2 weeks after starting pembrolizumab. This chain uses TRBV6-6 with TRBJ2-7; 9 positions agree with TRBD1. The receptor comes from an adult with mismatch repair-deficient cancer. In DNA, the CDR3 is TGTGCCAGCAGCTCCCAGGACAGGGGTCGATACGAGCAGTACTTC. Encoded protein: CASSSQDRGRYEQYF.